This T cell receptor (beta chain) came from a study of blood T cell repertoires in COVID-19. Study-level background: COVID-19 samples collected from the United States, Italy and Spain covered acute and convalescent phases. The cDNA or gDNA used as material had been derived from T cells, B-cell-depleted T cells, or PBMCs.

The CDR3 is 17 amino acids. Trimming left V 3 bases short and J 1 base short, with 15 bases between. Germline V gives CDR1 LNHDA, CDR2 SQIVND (reference sequence). In this sample, this clone turned up once. Methods used by the authors: Quantification of nucleated cells was approximated via reference gene primer amplification. Sequenced by immunoSEQ multiplex PCR; TCRdb stores in-frame clones only, minus some. V, J and clone size are those of that table, while D and trimming were read from the DNA. The table shows 150,000 or so clones, with about four fifths occurring only once. This TCR came from a woman in her sixties or seventies with acute or convalescent COVID-19. The V and J genes are TRBV19 and TRBJ1-4, with D uncertain. Sequenced: peripheral blood. CDR3 coding DNA: TGTGCCAGTAGTATTGGACCACCTGGAGGAACTAATGAAAAACTGTTTTTT. It specifies CASSIGPPGGTNEKLFF. Full variable domain (rest looked up from reference TRBV19 and TRBJ1-4): DGGITQSPKYLFRKEGQNVTLSCEQNLNHDAMYWYRQDPGQGLRLIYYSQIVNDFQKGDIAEGYSVSREKKESFPLTVTSAQKNPTAFYLCASSIGPPGGTNEKLFFGSGTQLSVL.